The 10 T cell receptor beta chains below all came from one sample that was sequenced in a study of glioma-infiltrating T cells after dendritic cell vaccination. Sequencing used immunoSEQ multiplex PCR; TCRdb keeps in-frame clones, though not all of them. The data contain some 99,000 clones, around 80% of them singletons. Time point in this sample: after dendritic cell vaccination, including at tumor progression/relapse. This material consisted of blood, taken after dendritic cell vaccination. The receptors originated from a human donor with glioblastoma.

The chain recombines TRBV10-2 with TRBJ1-5; no clear D gene. V lost 4 bases, J lost 3 bases, and 13 bases lay in between. Germline CDR1 reads WSHSY; CDR2 reads SAAADI. There are 15 residues in the CDR3. The CDR3 DNA follows: TGCGCCAGCAGTGTTGGGAGGGCCCACAATCAGCCCCAGCATTTT. Translated: CASSVGRAHNQPQHF.

The CDR3 protein is CASSRGGRAEAFF. In nucleotides, the CDR3 is TGTGCCAGCAGCCGTGGAGGGCGTGCTGAAGCTTTCTTT. V and J are TRBV7-9 and TRBJ1-1; D is uncertain. The V end was cut by 5 bases, the J end by 6 bases, with 13 bases between. Germline CDR1 and CDR2: SEHNR and FQNEAQ (reference sequence). This CDR3 is built from 13 residues. The full variable domain, with the rest looked up from reference TRBV7-9 and TRBJ1-1, is DTGVSQNPRHKITKRGQNVTFRCDPISEHNRLYWYRQTLGQGPEFLTYFQNEAQLEKSRLLSDRFSAERPKGSFSTLEIQRTEQGDSAMYLCASSRGGRAEAFFGQGTRLTVV.

V usage is TRBV6-1 and J usage is TRBJ1-2, with TRBD1 matching over 9 bases. The CDR3 consists of 14 residues. V was pared by 7 bases and J by 8 bases, with 11 bases of the junction left unmatched. The germline V gene has CDR1 MNHNS and CDR2 SASEGT. The CDR3, as DNA: TGTGCCAGCATCGGGGGACAGGGATTGGGCGGCTACACCTTC. Encoded protein: CASIGGQGLGGYTF.

The chain has TRBV20-1 and TRBJ2-1, with D tentatively TRBD1 (6 bases). V was shortened by 6 bases and J by 10 bases, with 13 bases between the two germline ends. Germline V gene sequence: CDR1 DFQATT, CDR2 SNEGSKA (reference sequence). The CDR3 runs to 11 residues. This chain's CDR3 is CSAEGQGEQFF. For the CDR3, the DNA is TGCAGTGCCGAGGGCCAGGGGGAGCAGTTCTTC.

The chain carries TRBV18 and TRBJ2-7, with D maybe TRBD2 (6 bases). V lost 0 bases and J lost 2, with 14 bases in between. Per germline, CDR1 KGHSH and CDR2 LQKENI. This CDR3 spans 16 amino acids. CDR3 nucleotides: TGTGCCAGCTCACCACCCTCTGGGACTTCCACCTACGAGCAGTACTTC. This encodes CASSPPSGTSTYEQYF.

The CDR3 loop reads CASSLPGQGQGEQYF. DNA of the CDR3: TGTGCCAGCAGCCTCCCGGGACAGGGACAGGGAGAGCAGTACTTC. J is TRBJ2-7 and V is TRBV5-4; TRBD1 agrees at 9 bases. The V and J ends lost 4 bases and 7 bases, in that order; junction bases with no gene match: 12. This CDR3 spans 15 amino acids. The V gene's germline CDR1 is SGHNT and CDR2 YYREEE (reference sequence).

V and J are TRBV2 and TRBJ2-1, with a weak D call TRBD2 (7 bases). CDR1 and CDR2 (germline): SNHLY, FYNNEI. Between the trimmed V and J ends, which lost 2 bases and 5 bases, there was a span of 13 bases. The CDR3 spans 15 residues. Written as DNA, the CDR3 is TGTGCCAGCAGTGAATGGGGGGGGGCTGACAATGAGCAGTTCTTC. Residues: CASSEWGGADNEQFF.

The chain employs TRBV18 and TRBJ1-1; possible D gene TRBD1, 5 bases. Per germline, CDR1 KGHSH and CDR2 LQKENI. Trimming shortened V by 2 bases and J by 4 bases, and 14 bases separated the two germline ends. This CDR3 has 15 residues. Here the CDR3 DNA reads TGTGCCAGCTCACCAGCGCAGGGAAGGCGCACTGAAGCTTTCTTT. This encodes CASSPAQGRRTEAFF. Combining the CDR3 with reference TRBV18 and TRBJ1-1 gives the whole variable domain NAGVMQNPRHLVRRRGQEARLRCSPMKGHSHVYWYRQLPEEGLKFMVYLQKENIIDESGMPKERFSAEFPKEGPSILRIQQVVRGDSAAYFCASSPAQGRRTEAFFGQGTRLTVV.

This chain uses TRBV11-2 with TRBJ2-7, with D maybe TRBD2 (6 bases). V was pared by 4 bases and J by 4 bases, with 14 bases between. The CDR3 is made up of 14 amino acids. Germline assignment: CDR1 SGHAT and CDR2 FQNNGV. CDR3 region: CASSSGTPSYEQYF. CDR3 sequence (DNA): TGTGCCAGCAGCTCCGGGACTCCCTCTTACGAGCAGTACTTC.

The rearrangement joins TRBV11-2 to TRBJ2-3; possible D gene TRBD2, 6 bases. CDR1 and CDR2 (germline): SGHAT, FQNNGV. The CDR3 covers 13 residues. Deletions cut 3 bases from V and 6 bases from J, with 10 bases between. CDR3: CASSFSLADTQYF. CDR3 DNA: TGTGCCAGCAGCTTCTCTCTAGCGGATACGCAGTATTTT.